A selection of T cell receptor beta chains follows, all from one sample in a study of T cells after yellow fever vaccination. MiXCR was run by TCRdb on the 5' RACE reads, yielding one entry per CDR3 protein. Of 250,000 to 350,000 distinct CDR3 sequences in the sample, around 6.8% were seen once. Material: PBMCs, obtained around 45 days after the first yellow fever vaccination. These receptors all come from a young man who received the YFV17D yellow fever vaccine. Both conserved end residues are part of each CDR3. Part of the rows lack a size; the others show once, few, many or a class for expanded clones.

j_call	clone_size	v_call	cdr3_aa
TRBJ2-4	many	TRBV6-1	CASSRDLAKNIQYF
TRBJ1-6	few	TRBV5-1	CASSTGQGLGDYNSPLHF
TRBJ1-6	few	TRBV7-9	CASSSYILGNSPLHF
TRBJ2-3	few	TRBV20-1	CSASGLAGAPDTDTQYF
TRBJ1-2	few	TRBV5-8	CASSLGRGDYGYTF
TRBJ1-1	-	TRBV19	CASTHNSGNTEAFF
TRBJ1-5	-	TRBV20-1	CSAREGFWTGQPQHF
TRBJ2-5	few	TRBV7-2	CASSSSRVQETQYF
TRBJ1-6	few	TRBV9	CASSVEASWDSPLHF
TRBJ1-1	-	TRBV5-1	CASSLYPGGTEAFF
TRBJ2-1	few	TRBV28	CASSGEGGRYNEQFF
TRBJ2-1	many	TRBV24-1	CATSDPTGVDGDEQFF
TRBJ2-1	many	TRBV7-2	CASSFSRDRGWQFF
TRBJ2-2	many	TRBV7-2	CASREQGTGTGELFF
TRBJ2-5	few	TRBV7-2	CASSYGTGTETQYF
TRBJ1-2	few	TRBV7-8	CASSLEGGGAGYTF
TRBJ2-5	few	TRBV7-2	CASSYRTVQETQYF
TRBJ1-6	many	TRBV4-1	CASSQDRGAHNSPLHF
TRBJ2-3	-	TRBV12-5	CASARDHPYYTDTQYF
TRBJ2-2	-	TRBV4-3	CASSPGNSGELFF
TRBJ1-1	-	TRBV5-1	CASSAVGGKNTEAFF
TRBJ2-1	few	TRBV4-3	CASSQDRQNNEQFF
TRBJ2-2	-	TRBV29-1	CSVYWGTGELFF
TRBJ1-1	few	TRBV12-3/TRBV12-4	CASSVQGAINTEAFF
TRBJ2-1	-	TRBV10-3	CTRSALPGRGSSYNEQFF
TRBJ2-5	few	TRBV29-1	CSVKGYGETQYF
TRBJ1-1	few	TRBV3-1	CASSHSDRGRRTEAFF
TRBJ2-1	many	TRBV28	CASSPGQVYNEQFF
TRBJ1-2	-	TRBV5-6	CASSYGTPYGYTF
TRBJ2-3	few	TRBV28	CASSKLAGKYSTDTQYF
TRBJ1-1	-	TRBV7-9	CASSLVGGHGKTEAFF
TRBJ1-5	many	TRBV7-6	CASSLGAGNQPQHF
TRBJ1-1	many	TRBV20-1	CSARAGQRPTEAFF
TRBJ2-5	few	TRBV18	CASSPGEAQYF
TRBJ2-7	many	TRBV4-3	CASSQFVSSYEQYF
TRBJ2-7	-	TRBV6-2/TRBV6-3	CASSYGLAIYEQYF
TRBJ1-5	-	TRBV6-6	CASIQGVNQPQHF
TRBJ1-2	many	TRBV6-2/TRBV6-3	CASRTGYGYTF
TRBJ1-6	-	TRBV28	CASSLSGGHSPLHF
TRBJ2-1	few	TRBV7-9	CASSLGRVVSYNEQFF
TRBJ1-4	few	TRBV6-5	CASSYSRQVYEKLFF
TRBJ2-3	-	TRBV7-9	CASSFFSGATTDTQYF
TRBJ2-1	few	TRBV5-1	CASSLEGATENEQFF
TRBJ1-5	-	TRBV7-9	CASSLVVEGVDQPQHF
TRBJ1-5	-	TRBV6-2/TRBV6-3	CATVKGAVNQPQHF
TRBJ1-2	few	TRBV7-2	CASSLVAGGAYGYTF
TRBJ2-5	few	TRBV19	CASSIHRAQETQYF
TRBJ2-3	few	TRBV12-3/TRBV12-4	CASSSPSGAGTDTQYF
TRBJ2-1	-	TRBV5-1	CASADLNEQFF
TRBJ2-1	-	TRBV4-3	CASSQDDLAGGDNEQFF
TRBJ2-3	-	TRBV7-2	CASSLPWGGGTDTQYF
TRBJ2-5	-	TRBV28	CASRYRDTRTQYF
TRBJ2-1	-	TRBV20-1	CSAGRGQGIDEQFF
TRBJ1-2	-	TRBV28	CASRNTGDYGYTF
TRBJ2-3	many	TRBV20-1	CSAHNFGTDTQYF
TRBJ2-3	few	TRBV29-1	CSVRDGGWGTDTQYF
TRBJ1-3	few	TRBV7-8	CASSGEGAGNTIYF
TRBJ2-7	few	TRBV27	CASSLSGLGEQYF